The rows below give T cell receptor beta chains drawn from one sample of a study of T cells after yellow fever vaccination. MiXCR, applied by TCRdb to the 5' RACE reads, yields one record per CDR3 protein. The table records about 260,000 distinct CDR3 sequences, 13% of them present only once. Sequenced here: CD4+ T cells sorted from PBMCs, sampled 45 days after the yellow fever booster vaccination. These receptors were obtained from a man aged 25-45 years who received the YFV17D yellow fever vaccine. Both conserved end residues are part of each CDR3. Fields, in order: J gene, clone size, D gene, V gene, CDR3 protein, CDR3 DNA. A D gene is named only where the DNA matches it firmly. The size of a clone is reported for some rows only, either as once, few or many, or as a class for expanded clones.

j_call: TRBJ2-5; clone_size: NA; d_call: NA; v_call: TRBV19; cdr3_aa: CASSPTATQETQYF; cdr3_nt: TGTGCCAGTAGCCCGACAGCCACCCAAGAGACCCAGTACTTC
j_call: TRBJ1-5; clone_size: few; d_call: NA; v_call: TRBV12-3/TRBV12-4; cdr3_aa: CASSDGFEPQHF; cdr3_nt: TGTGCCAGCAGTGACGGATTCGAGCCCCAGCATTTT
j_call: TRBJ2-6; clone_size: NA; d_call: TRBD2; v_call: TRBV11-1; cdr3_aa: CASRLPPLAENFSGANVLTF; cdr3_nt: TGTGCCAGCAGGTTACCCCCCCTAGCGGAAAACTTCTCTGGGGCCAACGTCCTGACTTTC
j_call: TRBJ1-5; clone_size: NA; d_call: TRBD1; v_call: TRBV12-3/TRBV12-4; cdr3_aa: CASTRLQGAGQPQHF; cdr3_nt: TGTGCCAGCACAAGACTCCAGGGGGCGGGTCAGCCCCAGCATTTT
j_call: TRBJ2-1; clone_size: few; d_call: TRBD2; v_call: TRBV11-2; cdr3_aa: CASSDRTSGRSSGSYNEQFF; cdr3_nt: TGTGCCAGCAGCGACAGGACTAGCGGGAGATCTTCGGGCTCCTACAATGAGCAGTTCTTC
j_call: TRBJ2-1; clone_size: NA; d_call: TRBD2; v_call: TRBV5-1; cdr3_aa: CASSPSGSLYNEQFF; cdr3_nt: TGCGCCAGCAGCCCCAGCGGGAGCTTGTACAATGAGCAGTTCTTC
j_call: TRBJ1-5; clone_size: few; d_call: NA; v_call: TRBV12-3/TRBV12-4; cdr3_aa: CASTLDSYSNQPQHF; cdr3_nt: TGTGCCAGCACCCTCGACAGTTATAGCAATCAGCCCCAGCATTTT
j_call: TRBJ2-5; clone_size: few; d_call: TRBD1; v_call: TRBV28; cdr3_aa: CASSTTGTGEVGFRAQYF; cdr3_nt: TGTGCCAGCAGTACTACCGGGACAGGGGAAGTGGGTTTTCGAGCCCAGTACTTC
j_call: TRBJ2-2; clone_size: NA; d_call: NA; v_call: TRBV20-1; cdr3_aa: CSARDLGELFF; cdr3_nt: TGCAGTGCGAGAGATCTCGGGGAGCTGTTTTTT
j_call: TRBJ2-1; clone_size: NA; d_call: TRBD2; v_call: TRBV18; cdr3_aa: CASSLGGEPYNEQFF; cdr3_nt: TGTGCCAGCTCACTCGGGGGGGAGCCATACAATGAGCAGTTCTTC
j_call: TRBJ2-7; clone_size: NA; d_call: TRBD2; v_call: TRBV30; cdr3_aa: CAWSLAGGFYEQYF; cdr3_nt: TGTGCCTGGAGTTTAGCGGGAGGTTTCTACGAGCAGTACTTC
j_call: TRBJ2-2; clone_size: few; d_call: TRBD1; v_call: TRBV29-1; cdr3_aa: CSVEDRARGELFF; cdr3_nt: TGCAGCGTTGAGGACAGGGCGCGAGGGGAGCTGTTTTTT
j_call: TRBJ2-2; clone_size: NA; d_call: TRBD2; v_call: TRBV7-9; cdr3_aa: CASSEIAGGGPGELFF; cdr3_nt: TGTGCCAGCAGCGAAATAGCGGGAGGAGGTCCCGGGGAGCTGTTTTTT
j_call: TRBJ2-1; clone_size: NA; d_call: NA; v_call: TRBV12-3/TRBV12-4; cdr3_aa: CASGRSYQGTRGNEQFF; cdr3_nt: TGTGCCAGCGGCAGGAGTTATCAGGGCACCAGGGGTAATGAGCAGTTCTTC
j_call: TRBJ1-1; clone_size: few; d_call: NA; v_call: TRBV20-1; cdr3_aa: CSARELGANTEAFF; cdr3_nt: TGCAGTGCTAGGGAGTTAGGGGCGAACACTGAAGCTTTCTTT
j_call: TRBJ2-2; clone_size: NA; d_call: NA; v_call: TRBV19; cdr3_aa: CAAGGPANTGELFF; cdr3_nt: TGTGCCGCCGGAGGGCCGGCGAACACCGGGGAGCTGTTTTTT
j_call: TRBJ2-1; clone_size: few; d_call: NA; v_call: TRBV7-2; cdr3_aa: CASSFDSRRFF; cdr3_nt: TGTGCCAGCAGCTTTGACTCGCGAAGGTTCTTC
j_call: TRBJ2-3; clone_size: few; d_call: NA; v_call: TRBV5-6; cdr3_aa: CASSLAVADTQYF; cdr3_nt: TGTGCCAGCAGCTTGGCGGTTGCAGATACGCAGTATTTT
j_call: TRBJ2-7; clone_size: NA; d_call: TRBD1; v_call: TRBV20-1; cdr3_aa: CSAARQAGGIYEQYF; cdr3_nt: TGCAGTGCCGCGAGGCAGGCAGGGGGCATTTACGAGCAGTACTTC
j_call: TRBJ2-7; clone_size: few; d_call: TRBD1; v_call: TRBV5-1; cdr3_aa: CASSFSTYRGADSYEQYF; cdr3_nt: TGCGCCAGCAGCTTTTCCACCTACAGGGGGGCCGACTCCTACGAGCAGTACTTC
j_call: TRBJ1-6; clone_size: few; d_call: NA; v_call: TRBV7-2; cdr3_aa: CASSLQGYQGSSGPLHF; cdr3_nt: TGTGCCAGCAGCTTACAGGGTTATCAGGGATCTTCGGGACCCCTCCACTTT
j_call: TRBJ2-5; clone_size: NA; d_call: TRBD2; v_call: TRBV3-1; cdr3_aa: CASSHGPTSGGETQYF; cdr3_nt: TGTGCCAGCAGCCACGGGCCGACTAGCGGAGGAGAGACCCAGTACTTC
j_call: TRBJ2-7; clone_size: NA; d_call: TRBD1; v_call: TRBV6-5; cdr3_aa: CASSYEGAAGEQYF; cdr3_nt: TGTGCCAGCAGTTACGAGGGGGCCGCGGGCGAGCAGTACTTC
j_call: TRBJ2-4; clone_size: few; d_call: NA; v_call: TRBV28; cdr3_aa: CASTKQQIAKNIQYF; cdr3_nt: TGTGCCAGCACTAAACAGCAGATAGCCAAAAACATTCAGTACTTC
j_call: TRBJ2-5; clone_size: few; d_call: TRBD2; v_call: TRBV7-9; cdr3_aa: CASSLERGLAGETQYF; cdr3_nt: TGTGCCAGCAGCTTAGAACGTGGACTAGCGGGAGAGACCCAGTACTTC
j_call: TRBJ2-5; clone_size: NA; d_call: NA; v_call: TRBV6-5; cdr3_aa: CASSYSQLLETQYF; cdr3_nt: TGTGCCAGCAGTTACTCACAGCTACTAGAGACCCAGTACTTC
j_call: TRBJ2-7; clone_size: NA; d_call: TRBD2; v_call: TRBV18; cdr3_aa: CASSPTSGMTYEQYF; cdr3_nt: TGTGCCAGCTCACCCACTAGCGGAATGACCTACGAGCAGTACTTC
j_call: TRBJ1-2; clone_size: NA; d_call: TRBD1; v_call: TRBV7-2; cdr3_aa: CASSLAGGFSLLGYTF; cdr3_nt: TGTGCCAGCAGCTTAGCAGGGGGCTTCTCTTTATTGGGCTACACCTTC
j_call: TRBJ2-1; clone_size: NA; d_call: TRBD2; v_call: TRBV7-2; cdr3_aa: CASSLRLAGANEQFF; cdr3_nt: TGTGCCAGCAGCTTAAGACTAGCGGGAGCGAATGAGCAGTTCTTC
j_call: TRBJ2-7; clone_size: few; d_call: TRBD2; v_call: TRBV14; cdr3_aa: CASSHSGGATYEQYF; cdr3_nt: TGTGCCAGCAGCCACTCGGGGGGGGCCACCTACGAGCAGTACTTC
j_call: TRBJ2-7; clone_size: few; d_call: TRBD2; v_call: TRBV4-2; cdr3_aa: CASSPTNFIAGEPSYEQYF; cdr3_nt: TGTGCCAGCAGCCCAACTAATTTTATAGCGGGAGAACCCTCCTACGAGCAGTACTTC
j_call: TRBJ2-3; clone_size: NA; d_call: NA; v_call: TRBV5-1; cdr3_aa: CASWTALGGADTQYF; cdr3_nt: TGCGCCAGCTGGACCGCCCTGGGTGGAGCAGATACGCAGTATTTT
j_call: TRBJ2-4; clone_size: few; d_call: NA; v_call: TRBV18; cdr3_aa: CASSHQGTGAKNIQYF; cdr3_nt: TGTGCCAGCTCACACCAGGGTACGGGGGCCAAAAACATTCAGTACTTC